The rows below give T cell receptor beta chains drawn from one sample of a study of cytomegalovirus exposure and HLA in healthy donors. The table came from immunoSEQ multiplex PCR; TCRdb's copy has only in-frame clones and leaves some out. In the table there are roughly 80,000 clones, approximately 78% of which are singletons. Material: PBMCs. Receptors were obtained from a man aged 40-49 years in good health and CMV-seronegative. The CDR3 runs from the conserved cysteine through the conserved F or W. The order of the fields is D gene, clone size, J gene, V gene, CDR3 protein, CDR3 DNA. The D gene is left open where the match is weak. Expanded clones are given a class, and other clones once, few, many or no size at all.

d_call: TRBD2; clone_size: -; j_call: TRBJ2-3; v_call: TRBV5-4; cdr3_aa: CASNRLAGGISTDTQYF; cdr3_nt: TGTGCCAGTAACCGACTAGCGGGGGGCATTAGCACAGATACGCAGTATTTT
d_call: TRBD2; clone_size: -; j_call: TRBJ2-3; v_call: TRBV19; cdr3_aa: CASSSGLAGGPLLGTQYF; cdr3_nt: TGTGCCAGTAGTAGCGGACTAGCGGGGGGGCCATTATTAGGTACGCAGTATTTT
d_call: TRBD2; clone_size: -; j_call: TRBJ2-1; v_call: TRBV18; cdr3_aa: CASSARLAGGHNEQFF; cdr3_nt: TGTGCCAGCTCAGCAAGACTAGCGGGGGGCCACAATGAGCAGTTCTTC
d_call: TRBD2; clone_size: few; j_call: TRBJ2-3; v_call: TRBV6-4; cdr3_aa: CASSGTSGGTDTQYF; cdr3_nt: TGTGCCAGCAGTGGGACTAGCGGGGGCACAGATACGCAGTATTTT
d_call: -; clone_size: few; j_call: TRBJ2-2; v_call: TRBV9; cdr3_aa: CASSVEIGVTGELFF; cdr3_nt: TGTGCCAGCAGCGTAGAGATCGGGGTCACCGGGGAGCTGTTTTTT
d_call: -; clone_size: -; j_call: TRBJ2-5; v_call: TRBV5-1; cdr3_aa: CASSLLTGQETQYF; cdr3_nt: TGCGCCAGCAGCTTATTGACAGGCCAAGAGACCCAGTACTTC
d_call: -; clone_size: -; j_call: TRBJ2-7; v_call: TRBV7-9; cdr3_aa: CASSQREGSEQYF; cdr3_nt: TGTGCCAGCAGCCAGAGGGAAGGTAGCGAGCAGTACTTC
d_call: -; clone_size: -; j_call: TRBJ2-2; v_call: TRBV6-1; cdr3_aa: CASSRQALDTGELFF; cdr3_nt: TGTGCCAGCAGTCGACAGGCCCTGGACACCGGGGAGCTGTTTTTT
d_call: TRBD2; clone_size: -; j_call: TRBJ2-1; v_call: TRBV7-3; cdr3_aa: CASSELGGGLPNEQFF; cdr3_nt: TGTGCCAGCAGCGAACTAGGCGGGGGTCTTCCGAATGAGCAGTTCTTC
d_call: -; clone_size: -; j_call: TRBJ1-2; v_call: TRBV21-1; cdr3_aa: CASSNAPGQGANGYTF; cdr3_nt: TGTGCCAGCAGCAACGCACCGGGACAGGGGGCGAATGGCTACACCTTC
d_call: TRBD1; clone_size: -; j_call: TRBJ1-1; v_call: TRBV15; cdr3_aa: CAIGQGGDTEAFF; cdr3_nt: TGTGCCATTGGACAGGGGGGAGACACTGAAGCTTTCTTT
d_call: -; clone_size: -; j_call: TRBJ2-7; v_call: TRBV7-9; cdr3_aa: CASSFGAGEGEQYF; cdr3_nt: TGTGCCAGCAGCTTTGGGGCAGGGGAGGGCGAGCAGTACTTC
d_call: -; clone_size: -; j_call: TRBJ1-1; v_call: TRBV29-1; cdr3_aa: CSVDAGGEAFF; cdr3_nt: TGCAGCGTTGATGCGGGGGGGGAAGCTTTCTTT
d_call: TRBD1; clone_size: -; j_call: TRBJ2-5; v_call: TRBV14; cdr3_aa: CASSFRDRGWQTQYF; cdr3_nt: TGTGCCAGCAGCTTCCGGGACAGGGGTTGGCAGACCCAGTACTTC
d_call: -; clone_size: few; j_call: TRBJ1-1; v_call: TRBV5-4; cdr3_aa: CASSDYTEAFF; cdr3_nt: TGTGCCAGCTCCGACTACACTGAAGCTTTCTTT
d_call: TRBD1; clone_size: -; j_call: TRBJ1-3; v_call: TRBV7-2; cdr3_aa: CASSLGQFAGNTIYF; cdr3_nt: TGTGCCAGCAGCCTGGGACAGTTTGCTGGAAACACCATATATTTT
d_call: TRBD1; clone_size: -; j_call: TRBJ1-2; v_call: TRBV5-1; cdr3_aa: CASSRAGTGNYGYTF; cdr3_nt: TGCGCCAGCAGCAGGGCTGGGACAGGAAACTATGGCTACACCTTC
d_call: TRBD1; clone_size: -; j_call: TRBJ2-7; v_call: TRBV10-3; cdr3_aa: CAIKGPDRGGSYEQYF; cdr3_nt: TGTGCCATCAAGGGGCCCGACAGGGGTGGCTCCTACGAGCAGTACTTC
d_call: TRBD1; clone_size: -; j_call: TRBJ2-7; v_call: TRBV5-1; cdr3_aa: CASSSSGTGGGEQYF; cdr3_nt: TGCGCCAGCAGCTCGTCCGGGACAGGGGGCGGCGAGCAGTACTTC
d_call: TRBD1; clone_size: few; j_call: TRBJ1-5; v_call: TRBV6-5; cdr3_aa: CASSRDRTSNQPQHF; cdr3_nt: TGTGCCAGCAGTCGGGACAGGACTAGCAATCAGCCCCAGCATTTT
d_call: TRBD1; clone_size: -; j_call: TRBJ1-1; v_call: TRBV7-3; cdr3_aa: CASSFTGGRAFF; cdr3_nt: TGTGCCAGCAGCTTTACAGGGGGTAGGGCTTTCTTT
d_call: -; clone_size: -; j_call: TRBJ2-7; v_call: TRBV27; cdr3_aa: CASSLSGPGFAEQYF; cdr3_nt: TGTGCCAGCAGTTTATCGGGGCCCGGGTTTGCCGAGCAGTACTTC
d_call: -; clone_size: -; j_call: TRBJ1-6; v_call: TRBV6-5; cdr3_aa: CASNRGARDSPLHF; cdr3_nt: TGTGCCAGCAATCGGGGGGCTAGAGATTCACCCCTCCACTTT
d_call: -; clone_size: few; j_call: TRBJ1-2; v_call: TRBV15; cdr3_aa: CATSRDRAGDYGYTF; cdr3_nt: TGTGCCACCAGCAGAGATCGGGCAGGGGACTATGGCTACACCTTC
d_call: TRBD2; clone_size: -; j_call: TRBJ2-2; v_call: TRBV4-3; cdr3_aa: CASSPTGGYTGELFF; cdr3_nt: TGCGCCAGCAGCCCCACGGGAGGTTACACCGGGGAGCTGTTTTTT
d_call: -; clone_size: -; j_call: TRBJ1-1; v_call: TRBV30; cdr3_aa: CAWSEVAGTEAFF; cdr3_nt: TGTGCCTGGAGTGAGGTAGCGGGGACTGAAGCTTTCTTT
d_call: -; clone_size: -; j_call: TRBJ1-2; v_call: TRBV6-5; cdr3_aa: CASSSPGKGGYTF; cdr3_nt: TGTGCCAGCAGTTCCCCCGGGAAAGGGGGCTACACCTTC
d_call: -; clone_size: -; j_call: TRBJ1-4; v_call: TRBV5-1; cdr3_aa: CASSLRWGRFGEKLFF; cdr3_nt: TGCGCCAGCAGCTTGAGATGGGGGCGTTTCGGTGAAAAACTGTTTTTT
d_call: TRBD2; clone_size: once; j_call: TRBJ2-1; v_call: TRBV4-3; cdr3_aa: CASSFPGLAPRTEQFF; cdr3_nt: TGCGCCAGCAGCTTCCCGGGACTAGCACCGCGGACGGAGCAGTTCTTC
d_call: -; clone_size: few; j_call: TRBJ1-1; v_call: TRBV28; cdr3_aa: CASTKRGGNPMNTEAFF; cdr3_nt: TGTGCCAGCACAAAAAGGGGAGGGAACCCCATGAACACTGAAGCTTTCTTT
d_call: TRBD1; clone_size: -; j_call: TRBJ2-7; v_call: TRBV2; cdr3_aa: CASSAGIGQGGYEQYF; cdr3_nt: TGTGCCAGCAGCGCCGGCATCGGACAGGGGGGTTACGAGCAGTACTTC
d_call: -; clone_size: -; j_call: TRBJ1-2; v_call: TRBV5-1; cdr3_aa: CASSLAAQGNGYTF; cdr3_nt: TGCGCCAGCAGCTTGGCCGCGCAGGGGAATGGCTACACCTTC
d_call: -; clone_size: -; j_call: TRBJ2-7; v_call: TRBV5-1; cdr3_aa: CASSLPGSGYEQYF; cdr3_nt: TGCGCCAGCAGCTTGCCGGGAAGTGGATACGAGCAGTACTTC
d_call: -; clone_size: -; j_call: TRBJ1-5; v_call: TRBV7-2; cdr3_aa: CASSPQADNQLQHF; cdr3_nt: TGTGCCAGCAGCCCCCAAGCAGACAATCAGCTCCAGCATTTT
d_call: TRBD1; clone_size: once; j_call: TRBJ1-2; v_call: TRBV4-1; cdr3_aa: CASSHEDRGHGYTF; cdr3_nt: TGCGCCAGCAGCCACGAAGACAGGGGGCACGGCTACACCTTC
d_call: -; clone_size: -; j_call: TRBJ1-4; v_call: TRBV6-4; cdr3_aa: CASSEQGGEKLFF; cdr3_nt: TGTGCCAGCAGTGAACAGGGTGGAGAAAAACTGTTTTTT
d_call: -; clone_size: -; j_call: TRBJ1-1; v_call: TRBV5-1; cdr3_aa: CASSLVQDTEAFF; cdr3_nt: TGCGCCAGCAGCTTGGTCCAGGACACTGAAGCTTTCTTT
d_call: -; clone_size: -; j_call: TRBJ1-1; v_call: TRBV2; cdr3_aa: CASSELPQTGTEAFF; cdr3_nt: TGTGCCAGCAGTGAGTTGCCGCAGACGGGCACTGAAGCTTTCTTT
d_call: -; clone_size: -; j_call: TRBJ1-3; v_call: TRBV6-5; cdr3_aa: CASSQQGSAGNTIYF; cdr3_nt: TGTGCCAGCAGTCAACAGGGATCTGCTGGAAACACCATATATTTT
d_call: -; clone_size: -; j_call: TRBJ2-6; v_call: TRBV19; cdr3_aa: CASSSQALAGANVLTF; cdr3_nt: TGTGCCAGTAGTAGCCAGGCATTGGCTGGGGCCAACGTCCTGACTTTC
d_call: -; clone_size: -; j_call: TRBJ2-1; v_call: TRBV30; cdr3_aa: CAWSMGEYNEQFF; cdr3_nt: TGTGCCTGGAGTATGGGCGAATACAATGAGCAGTTCTTC
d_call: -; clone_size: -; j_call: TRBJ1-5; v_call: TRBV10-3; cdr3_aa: CAISAGSANQPQHF; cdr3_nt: TGTGCCATCAGTGCAGGGTCGGCCAATCAGCCCCAGCATTTT
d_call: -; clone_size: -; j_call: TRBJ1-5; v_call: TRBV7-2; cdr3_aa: CASSLYDRGGLYQHF; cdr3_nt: -
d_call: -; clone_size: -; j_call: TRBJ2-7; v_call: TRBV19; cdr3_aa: CASSMWQAGYEQYF; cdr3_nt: TGTGCCAGTAGTATGTGGCAGGCCGGATACGAGCAGTACTTC
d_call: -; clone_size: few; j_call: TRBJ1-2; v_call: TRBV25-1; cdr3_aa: CASSESYRANYGYTF; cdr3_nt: TGTGCCAGCAGTGAATCTTACCGGGCTAACTATGGCTACACCTTC
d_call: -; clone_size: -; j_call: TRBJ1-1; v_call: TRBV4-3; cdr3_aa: CASSQEEYPEAFF; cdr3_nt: TGCGCCAGCAGCCAAGAAGAGTACCCTGAAGCTTTCTTT
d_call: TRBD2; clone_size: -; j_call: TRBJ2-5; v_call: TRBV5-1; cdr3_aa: CASSRLAGGQETQYF; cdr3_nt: TGCGCCAGCAGCCGACTAGCGGGGGGTCAAGAGACCCAGTACTTC
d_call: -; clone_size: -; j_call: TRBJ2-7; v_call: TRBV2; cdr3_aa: CASNRQPYEQYF; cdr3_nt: TGTGCCAGCAACAGGCAACCCTACGAGCAGTACTTC
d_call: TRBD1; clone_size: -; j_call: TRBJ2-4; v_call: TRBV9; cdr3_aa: CASSEGQGGNIQYF; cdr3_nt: TGTGCCAGCAGCGAGGGACAGGGAGGAAACATTCAGTACTTC
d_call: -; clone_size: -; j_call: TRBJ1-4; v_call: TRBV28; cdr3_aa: CASSLRGGGTNEKLFF; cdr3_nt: TGTGCCAGCAGTTTGCGGGGTGGGGGTACTAATGAAAAACTGTTTTTT